This passage covers 11 T cell receptor beta chains from one sample sequenced in a study of technical replicates of blood from four donors. Sequenced by immunoSEQ multiplex PCR; TCRdb stores in-frame clones only, minus some. The repertoire holds roughly 68,000 clones, with nearly 98% as singletons. Sample: T cells isolated from PBMCs. The receptors were gathered from a human donor in good health.

The genes are TRBV11-2 and TRBJ2-5; 7 bases line up with TRBD2. The CDR3 sequence is 14 residues long. The junction had 6 bases not matched to a gene; V was cut back by 1 base and J by 7 bases. CDR1 is SGHAT and CDR2 is FQNNGV in the germline V gene. CDR3 coding DNA: TGTGCCAGCAGCTTAGGGGTAGGGGAGGGGACCCAGTACTTC. Its protein is CASSLGVGEGTQYF.

J is TRBJ2-1 and V is TRBV23-1; perhaps TRBD1 as D (6 bases). TRBV23-1 is recorded as an ORF, its role being uncertain. This CDR3 has 14 residues. Trimming removed 11 bases at V and 4 bases at J, with 18 bases between. As DNA, the CDR3 is TGCGCCCTCCGAACAGGGTCGGTTTACAATGAGCAGTTCTTC. This gives the protein CALRTGSVYNEQFF.

The chain links TRBV28 to TRBJ2-3, with 8 bases that match TRBD2. This CDR3 has 17 residues. In germline, CDR1 is MDHEN, CDR2 SYDVKM. V shed 6 bases, J shed 4 bases, and the junction held 15 bases outside the gene matches. The CDR3 bases are TGTGCCAGCAGCCCCCAGGGCGGGAGGCCTCAGGCAGATACGCAGTATTTT. Protein: CASSPQGGRPQADTQYF. The full variable domain, in which reference TRBV28 and TRBJ2-3 provide the parts outside the CDR3, is DVKVTQSSRYLVKRTGEKVFLECVQDMDHENMFWYRQDPGLGLRLIYFSYDVKMKEKGDIPEGYSVSREKKERFSLILESASTNQTSMYLCASSPQGGRPQADTQYFGPGTRLTVL.

The chain uses TRBV4-1 and TRBJ2-3; a possible D gene is TRBD2 (6 bases). V gave up 5 bases and J gave up 6 bases, with 15 bases separating them. Per the germline V gene, CDR1 is MGHRA and CDR2 is YSYEKL. This CDR3 spans 14 amino acids. The CDR3 sequence is CASSSGREFDTQYF. Here the CDR3 DNA reads TGCGCCAGCAGCTCCGGGAGAGAATTCGATACGCAGTATTTT.

Regarding this clone: At one boundary the junction diverges from the germline segment, which might be a read error. This rearrangement joins TRBV25-1 to TRBJ2-5; 10 nucleotides agree with TRBD2. The CDR3 is 14 amino acids. Germline lookup yields CDR1 MGHDK and CDR2 SYGVNS. The CDR3 protein is CASSELAGVETRYF. The DNA for the CDR3 is TGTGCCAGCAGTGAACTAGCGGGAGTAGAGACCCGGTACTTC. Drawing the rest from reference TRBV25-1 and TRBJ2-5, the complete variable domain is EADIYQTPRYLVIGTGKKITLECSQTMGHDKMYWYQQDPGMELHLIHYSYGVNSTEKGDLSSESTVSRIRTEHFPLTLESARPSHTSQYLCASSELAGVETRYFGPGTRLLVL.

This rearrangement joins TRBV4-3 to TRBJ2-7; the match to TRBD2 covers 13 bases. The V segment lost 1 base and the J segment 2 bases; nucleotides outside the gene matches: 8. The CDR3 is 18 amino acids. Germline V CDR1 and CDR2: LGHNA, YSLEER. In DNA form, the CDR3 reads TGCGCCAGCAGCCAAGGAATCGGGACTAGCGGGACTCCCTACGAGCAGTACTTC. Encoded protein: CASSQGIGTSGTPYEQYF.

The chain couples TRBV2 to TRBJ1-2; TRBD1 matches at 8 bases. This CDR3 is 13 amino acids long. Per the germline V gene, CDR1 is SNHLY and CDR2 is FYNNEI. V shed 2 bases and J 8 bases; nucleotides not matched to a gene: 4. Here the CDR3 DNA reads TGTGCCAGCAGTGAACAGGGGGCTGAGGGCTACACCTTC. Its protein is CASSEQGAEGYTF.

This chain connects TRBV27 to TRBJ2-2, with 9 positions matching TRBD2. Per the germline V gene, CDR1 is MNHEY and CDR2 is SMNVEV (reference sequence). Trimming at V came to 6 bases and at J to 5 bases, leaving 7 bases not matched to a gene. The CDR3 runs to 15 residues. Here the CDR3 reads CASSPGLARTGELFF. DNA of the CDR3: TGTGCCAGCAGCCCTGGACTAGCGAGAACCGGGGAGCTGTTTTTT.

The chain couples TRBV30 to TRBJ2-7; 11 bases fit TRBD1. The CDR3 extends over 15 amino acids. Trimming at V came to 0 bases and at J to 2 bases, leaving 3 bases not matched to a gene. Per the germline V gene, CDR1 is GTSNPN and CDR2 is SVGIG (reference sequence). The CDR3 region is CAWSVMGQGAYEQYF. The CDR3 DNA follows: TGTGCCTGGAGTGTAATGGGACAGGGGGCCTACGAGCAGTACTTC.

The chain couples TRBV15 to TRBJ2-1; D ambiguous. The germline CDR1 and CDR2 sequences are LNHNV and YYDKDF (reference sequence). The CDR3 runs to 14 residues. V was cut by 2 bases and J by 3 bases, with 8 bases left in between. CDR3: CATSRRSYYNEQFF. The CDR3 DNA sequence: TGTGCCACCAGCAGAAGGAGCTACTACAATGAGCAGTTCTTC. The variable domain in full, completed from reference TRBV15 and TRBJ2-1, reads DAMVIQNPRYQVTQFGKPVTLSCSQTLNHNVMYWYQQKSSQAPKLLFHYYDKDFNNEADTPDNFQSRRPNTSFCFLDIRSPGLGDTAMYLCATSRRSYYNEQFFGPGTRLTVL.

The CDR3 region is CASSWTSGRYEQYF. CDR3 sequence (DNA): TGTGCCAGCAGCTGGACTAGCGGACGCTACGAGCAGTACTTC. This sequence joins TRBV11-3 and TRBJ2-7, with TRBD2 matching over 10 bases. Germline V gene lookup returns CDR1 SGHNT and CDR2 YENEEA. The CDR3 contains 14 residues. The V segment lost 4 bases and the J segment 3 bases; nucleotides outside the gene matches: 3.